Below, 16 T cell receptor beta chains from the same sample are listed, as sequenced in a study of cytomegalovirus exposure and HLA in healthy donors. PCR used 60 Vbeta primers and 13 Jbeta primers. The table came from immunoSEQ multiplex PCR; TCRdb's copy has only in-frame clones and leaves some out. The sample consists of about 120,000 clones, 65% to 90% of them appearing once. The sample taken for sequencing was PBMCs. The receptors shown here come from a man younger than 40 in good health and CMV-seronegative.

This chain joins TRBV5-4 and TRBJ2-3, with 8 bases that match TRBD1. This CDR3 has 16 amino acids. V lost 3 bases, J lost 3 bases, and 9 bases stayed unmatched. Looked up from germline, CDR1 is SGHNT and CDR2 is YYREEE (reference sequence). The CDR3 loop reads CASSSPGGGKTDTQYF. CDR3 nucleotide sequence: TGTGCCAGCAGCTCCCCAGGGGGCGGTAAAACAGATACGCAGTATTTT. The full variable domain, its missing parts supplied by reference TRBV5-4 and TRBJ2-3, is ETGVTQSPTHLIKTRGQQVTLRCSSQSGHNTVSWYQQALGQGPQFIFQYYREEENGRGNFPPRFSGLQFPNYSSELNVNALELDDSALYLCASSSPGGGKTDTQYFGPGTRLTVL.

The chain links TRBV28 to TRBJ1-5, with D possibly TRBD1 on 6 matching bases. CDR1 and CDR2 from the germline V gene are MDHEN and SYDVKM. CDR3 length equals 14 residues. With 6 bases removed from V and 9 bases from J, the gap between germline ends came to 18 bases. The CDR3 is CASRLTGLRGPQHF. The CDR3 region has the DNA TGTGCCAGCAGACTGACAGGCTTGAGAGGGCCCCAGCATTTT. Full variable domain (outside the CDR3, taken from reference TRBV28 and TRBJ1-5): DVKVTQSSRYLVKRTGEKVFLECVQDMDHENMFWYRQDPGLGLRLIYFSYDVKMKEKGDIPEGYSVSREKKERFSLILESASTNQTSMYLCASRLTGLRGPQHFGDGTRLSIL.

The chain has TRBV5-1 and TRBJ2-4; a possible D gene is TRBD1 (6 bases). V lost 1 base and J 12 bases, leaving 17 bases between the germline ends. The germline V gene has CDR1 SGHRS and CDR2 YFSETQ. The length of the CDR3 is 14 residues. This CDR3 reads CASSLSLGGQSQYF. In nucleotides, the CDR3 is TGCGCCAGCAGCTTGTCCCTCGGCGGACAGAGTCAGTACTTC.

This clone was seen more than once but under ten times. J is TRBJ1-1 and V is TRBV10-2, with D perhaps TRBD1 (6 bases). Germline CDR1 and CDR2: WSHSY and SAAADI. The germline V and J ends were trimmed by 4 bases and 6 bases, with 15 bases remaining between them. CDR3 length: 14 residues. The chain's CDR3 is CASSAPDSPSEAFF. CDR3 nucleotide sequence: TGCGCCAGCAGTGCCCCGGACAGTCCCTCTGAAGCTTTCTTT.

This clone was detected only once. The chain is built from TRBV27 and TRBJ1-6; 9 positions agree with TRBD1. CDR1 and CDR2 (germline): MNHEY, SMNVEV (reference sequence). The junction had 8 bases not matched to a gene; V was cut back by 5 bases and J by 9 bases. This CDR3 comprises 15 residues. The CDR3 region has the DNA TGTGCCAGCAGTCCAGGGACAGGGAGAATTTCACCCCTCCACTTT. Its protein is CASSPGTGRISPLHF.

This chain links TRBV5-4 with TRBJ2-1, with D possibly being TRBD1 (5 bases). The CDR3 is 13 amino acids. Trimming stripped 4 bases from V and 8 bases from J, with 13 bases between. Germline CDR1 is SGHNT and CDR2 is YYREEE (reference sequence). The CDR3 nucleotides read TGTGCCAGCAGCACCCCAGGGTACCATGAGCAGTTCTTC. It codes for CASSTPGYHEQFF. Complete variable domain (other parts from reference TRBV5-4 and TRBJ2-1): ETGVTQSPTHLIKTRGQQVTLRCSSQSGHNTVSWYQQALGQGPQFIFQYYREEENGRGNFPPRFSGLQFPNYSSELNVNALELDDSALYLCASSTPGYHEQFFGPGTRLTVL.

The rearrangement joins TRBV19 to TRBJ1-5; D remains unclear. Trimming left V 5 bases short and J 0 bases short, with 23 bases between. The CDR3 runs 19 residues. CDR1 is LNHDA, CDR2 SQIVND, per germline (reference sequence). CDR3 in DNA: TGTGCCAGTAGTGCGGGCCCGGCAGCCCTAGATTATAGCAATCAGCCCCAGCATTTT. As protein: CASSAGPAALDYSNQPQHF.

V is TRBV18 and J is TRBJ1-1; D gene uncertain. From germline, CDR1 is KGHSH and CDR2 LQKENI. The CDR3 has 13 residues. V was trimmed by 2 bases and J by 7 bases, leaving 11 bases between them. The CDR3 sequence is CASSPRRYSEAFF. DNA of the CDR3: TGTGCCAGCTCACCAAGGCGTTACAGTGAAGCTTTCTTT. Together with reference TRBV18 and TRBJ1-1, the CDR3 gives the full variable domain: NAGVMQNPRHLVRRRGQEARLRCSPMKGHSHVYWYRQLPEEGLKFMVYLQKENIIDESGMPKERFSAEFPKEGPSILRIQQVVRGDSAAYFCASSPRRYSEAFFGQGTRLTVV.

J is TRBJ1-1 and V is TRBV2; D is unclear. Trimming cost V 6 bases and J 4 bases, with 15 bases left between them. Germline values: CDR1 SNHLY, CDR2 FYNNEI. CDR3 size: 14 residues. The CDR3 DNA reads TGTGCCAGCAGGCTGGAGCGGGCGGGCACTGAAGCTTTCTTT. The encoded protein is CASRLERAGTEAFF.

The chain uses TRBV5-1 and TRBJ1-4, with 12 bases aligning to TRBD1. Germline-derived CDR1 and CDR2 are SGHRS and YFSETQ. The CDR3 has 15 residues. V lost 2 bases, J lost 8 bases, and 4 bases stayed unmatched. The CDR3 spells CASSLAGTGGEKLFF. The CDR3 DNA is TGCGCCAGCAGCTTAGCCGGGACAGGGGGCGAAAAACTGTTTTTT.

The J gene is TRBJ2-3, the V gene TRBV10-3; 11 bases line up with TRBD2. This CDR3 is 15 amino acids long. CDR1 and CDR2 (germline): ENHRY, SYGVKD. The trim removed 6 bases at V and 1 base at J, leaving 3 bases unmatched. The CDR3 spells CAISPLAGGTDTQYF. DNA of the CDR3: TGTGCCATCAGCCCACTAGCGGGGGGCACAGATACGCAGTATTTT.

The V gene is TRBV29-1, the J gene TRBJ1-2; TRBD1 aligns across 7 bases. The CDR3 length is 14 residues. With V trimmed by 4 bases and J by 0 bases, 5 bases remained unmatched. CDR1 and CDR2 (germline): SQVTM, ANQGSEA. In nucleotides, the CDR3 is TGCAGCGTTGGACAGGGACCTCCTAACTATGGCTACACCTTC. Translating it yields CSVGQGPPNYGYTF.

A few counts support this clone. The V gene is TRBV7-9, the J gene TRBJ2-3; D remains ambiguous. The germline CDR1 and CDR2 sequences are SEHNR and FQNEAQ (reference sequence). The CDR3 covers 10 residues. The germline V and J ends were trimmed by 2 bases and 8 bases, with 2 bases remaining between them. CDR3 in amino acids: CASSLLTQYF. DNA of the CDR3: TGTGCCAGCAGCTTACTTACGCAGTATTTT.

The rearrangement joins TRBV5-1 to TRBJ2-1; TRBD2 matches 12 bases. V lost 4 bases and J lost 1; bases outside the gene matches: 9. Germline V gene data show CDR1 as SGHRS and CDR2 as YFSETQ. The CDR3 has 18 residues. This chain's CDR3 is CASSLPGGTSGSYNEQFF. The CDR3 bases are TGCGCCAGCAGCCTCCCCGGGGGGACTAGCGGGTCCTACAATGAGCAGTTCTTC.

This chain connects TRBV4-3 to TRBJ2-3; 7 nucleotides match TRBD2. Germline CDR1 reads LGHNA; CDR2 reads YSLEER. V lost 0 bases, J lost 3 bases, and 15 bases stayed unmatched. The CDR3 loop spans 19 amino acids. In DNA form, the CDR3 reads TGCGCCAGCAGCCAAGATCCCCCCTCCCTAGCGGAGTTTACAGATACGCAGTATTTT. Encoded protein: CASSQDPPSLAEFTDTQYF.

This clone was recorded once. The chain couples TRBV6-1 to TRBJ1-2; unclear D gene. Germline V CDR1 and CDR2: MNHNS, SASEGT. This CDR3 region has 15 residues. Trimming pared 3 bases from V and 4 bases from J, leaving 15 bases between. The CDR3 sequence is CASSDYGFGGYGYTF. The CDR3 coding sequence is TGTGCCAGCAGTGATTACGGGTTCGGCGGCTATGGCTACACCTTC.